The 21 T cell receptor beta chains below come from one sample, sequenced in a study of cytomegalovirus exposure and HLA in healthy donors. The PCR employed 60 Vbeta primers together with 13 Jbeta primers. Libraries were prepared by immunoSEQ multiplex PCR; TCRdb keeps only in-frame clonotypes and omits some of them. The sample has some 200,000 clones. Source material: PBMCs. These receptors all come from a boy between 10 and 17 years old in good health and CMV-seronegative.

J is TRBJ2-3 and V is TRBV6-5; a weak D match, TRBD2 (5 bases). The length of the CDR3 is 14 residues. The V and J ends lost 6 bases and 2 bases respectively, with 12 bases between them. In germline, CDR1 is MNHEY, CDR2 SVGAGI. The CDR3 protein is CASRRAGLTDTQYF. Here the CDR3 DNA reads TGTGCCAGCAGACGGGCGGGCCTCACAGATACGCAGTATTTT.

This chain joins TRBV29-1 and TRBJ1-2; 7 bases line up with TRBD1. This CDR3 comprises 15 residues. V gave up 5 bases and J gave up 3 bases; unmatched junction bases: 12. Germline values: CDR1 SQVTM, CDR2 ANQGSEA. This chain's CDR3 is CSVTTQGGWDYGYTF. The CDR3 DNA follows: TGCAGCGTTACCACTCAAGGGGGCTGGGACTATGGCTACACCTTC.

The chain couples TRBV30 to TRBJ2-3; 11 bases are shared with TRBD2. Germline-derived CDR1 and CDR2 are GTSNPN and SVGIG (reference sequence). The V and J ends lost 0 bases and 4 bases, in that order; junction bases with no gene match: 3. The CDR3 runs to 15 residues. For the CDR3, the DNA is TGTGCCTGGAGTGTAATGACTAGCGGGGCAGATACGCAGTATTTT. Protein sequence: CAWSVMTSGADTQYF.

The V gene is TRBV7-7, the J gene TRBJ2-1; a weak D match, TRBD1 (5 bases). Trimming stripped 4 bases from V and 0 bases from J, with 10 bases between. CDR1 and CDR2 from the germline V gene are SSHAT and FNYEAQ (reference sequence). This CDR3 is 15 amino acids long. As DNA, the CDR3 is TGTGCCAGCAGCTCCAGGGTGAGCTCCTACAATGAGCAGTTCTTC. Encoded protein: CASSSRVSSYNEQFF.

This chain uses TRBV29-1 with TRBJ2-7, with D maybe TRBD1 (6 bases). The CDR3 has 14 residues. V was pared by 0 bases and J by 2 bases, with 11 bases between. In germline, CDR1 is SQVTM, CDR2 ANQGSEA. The CDR3 is CSVEDPQGTYEQYF. CDR3 DNA: TGCAGCGTTGAAGATCCCCAGGGGACCTACGAGCAGTACTTC.

The chain links TRBV14 to TRBJ2-7, with D possibly TRBD1 on 5 matching bases. V dropped 1 base and J dropped 2 bases, with 12 bases sitting between them. The CDR3 consists of 15 residues. Germline V gives CDR1 SGHDN, CDR2 FVKESK. CDR3 amino acids: CASSQVRGTTYEQYF. As DNA, the CDR3 is TGTGCCAGCAGCCAAGTAAGGGGCACTACCTACGAGCAGTACTTC. The variable domain in full, completed from reference TRBV14 and TRBJ2-7, reads EAGVTQFPSHSVIEKGQTVTLRCDPISGHDNLYWYRRVMGKEIKFLLHFVKESKQDESGMPNNRFLAERTGGTYSTLKVQPAELEDSGVYFCASSQVRGTTYEQYFGPGTRLTVT.

This sequence joins TRBV4-1 and TRBJ2-7, with D possibly matching TRBD1 (5 bases). Germline V gene lookup returns CDR1 MGHRA and CDR2 YSYEKL. Trimming took off 1 base at V and 1 base at J, with 17 bases between the two ends. The length of the CDR3 is 17 residues. The CDR3 sequence is CASSQALGTGGSYEQYF. CDR3 sequence (DNA): TGCGCCAGCAGCCAAGCCCTCGGAACAGGTGGTTCCTACGAGCAGTACTTC.

V gene TRBV7-2 combines with J gene TRBJ1-4; D might be TRBD1 (6 bases). The CDR3 length is 15 residues. V was cut by 5 bases and J by 0 bases, with 10 bases left in between. The germline gives CDR1 SGHTA, CDR2 FQGNSA. The CDR3: CASSARQATNEKLFF. DNA of the CDR3: TGTGCCAGCAGCGCTCGACAGGCAACTAATGAAAAACTGTTTTTT.

The chain links TRBV13 to TRBJ1-1; unclear D gene. The CDR3 is 13 amino acids. The V end lost 4 bases, the J end lost 4 bases, and 10 bases lay between the germline ends. The germline gives CDR1 PRHDT, CDR2 FYEKMQ (reference sequence). The CDR3 DNA reads as TGTGCCAGCAGCTCCGGAGGGAGCACTGAAGCTTTCTTT. Translated: CASSSGGSTEAFF. Based on the CDR3 plus reference TRBV13 and TRBJ1-1, the full variable domain is AAGVIQSPRHLIKEKRETATLKCYPIPRHDTVYWYQQGPGQDPQFLISFYEKMQSDKGSIPDRFSAQQFSDYHSELNMSSLELGDSALYFCASSSGGSTEAFFGQGTRLTVV.

The V and J genes are TRBV11-2 and TRBJ2-2, with a tentative D call TRBD1 (6 bases). Germline values: CDR1 SGHAT, CDR2 FQNNGV. V dropped 6 bases and J dropped 1 base, with 12 bases sitting between them. The CDR3 is made up of 15 amino acids. As DNA, the CDR3 is TGTGCCAGCAGGATGCTACAGGGGAACACCGGGGAGCTGTTTTTT. Translating gives CASRMLQGNTGELFF. The full variable domain, its missing parts supplied by reference TRBV11-2 and TRBJ2-2, is EAGVAQSPRYKIIEKRQSVAFWCNPISGHATLYWYQQILGQGPKLLIQFQNNGVVDDSQLPKDRFSAERLKGVDSTLKIQPAKLEDSAVYLCASRMLQGNTGELFFGEGSRLTVL.

The rearrangement links TRBV10-3 to TRBJ1-4; 7 bases match TRBD1. Trimming took 8 bases from V and 3 from J; bases not matched to a gene: 15. CDR3 size: 17 residues. CDR1 and CDR2 (germline): ENHRY, SYGVKD. Written as DNA, the CDR3 is TGTGCCATCGGAAGTCCAGGGGGTATCGGGGCTAATGAAAAACTGTTTTTT. This translates into CAIGSPGGIGANEKLFF.

V and J are TRBV19 and TRBJ1-2; D is unclear. The V and J ends lost 11 bases and 6 bases respectively, with 19 bases between them. Germline CDR1 is LNHDA and CDR2 is SQIVND (reference sequence). The CDR3 covers 13 residues. Here the CDR3 DNA reads TGTGCCGGCCATCGGCAGGCGTTCGATGGCTACACCTTC. This translates into CAGHRQAFDGYTF.

V is TRBV18 and J is TRBJ2-5; 10 positions agree with TRBD2. The CDR3 length is 15 residues. With V trimmed by 6 bases and J by 5 bases, 9 bases remained unmatched. The germline gives CDR1 KGHSH, CDR2 LQKENI. The CDR3 protein is CASSRASGGQETQYF. The CDR3 nucleotides are TGTGCCAGCTCTCGGGCTAGCGGGGGTCAGGAGACCCAGTACTTC.

This rearrangement joins TRBV18 to TRBJ2-3, with 14 bases aligning to TRBD2. J lost 5 bases, V lost 3 bases, and 4 bases had no gene match. The CDR3 totals 16 residues. Germline CDR1 and CDR2: KGHSH and LQKENI. In DNA form, the CDR3 reads TGTGCCAGCTCACCGCTGACTAGCGGGGGGGAAGATACGCAGTATTTT. Protein: CASSPLTSGGEDTQYF.

Here the CDR3 reads CAWGESPNYGYTF. The CDR3 DNA reads TGTGCCTGGGGTGAGAGTCCTAACTATGGCTACACCTTC. The chain couples TRBV30 to TRBJ1-2; the D is unclear. The germline V gene encodes CDR1 GTSNPN and CDR2 SVGIG (reference sequence). Trimming took 5 bases from V and 0 from J, leaving 10 bases between them. The CDR3 length is 13 residues.

J is TRBJ1-4 and V is TRBV6-6; D is undetermined. V lost 7 bases and J 5 bases, leaving 8 bases between the germline ends. The CDR3 contains 12 residues. CDR1 is MNHNY and CDR2 is SVGAGI in the germline V gene (reference sequence). CDR3 DNA: TGTGCCAGCACTCAAGCAAATGAAAAACTGTTTTTT. Its translation is CASTQANEKLFF.

The rearrangement joins TRBV4-1 to TRBJ2-3, with TRBD2 as a possible D gene (7 bases). The germline gives CDR1 MGHRA, CDR2 YSYEKL. This CDR3 has 18 residues. The V and J ends lost 1 base and 1 base respectively, with 18 bases between them. CDR3 in DNA: TGCGCCAGCAGCCAAGGCTCCGGGGGGCGAGGTGGCACAGATACGCAGTATTTT. Protein sequence: CASSQGSGGRGGTDTQYF.

The chain couples TRBV11-2 to TRBJ2-5, with 9 bases matching TRBD2. The V gene end was trimmed by 0 bases and the J gene end by 1 base; junction bases not matched to a gene: 6. The germline gives CDR1 SGHAT, CDR2 FQNNGV. The CDR3 spans 17 residues. The CDR3 protein is CASSLDRISGGQETQYF. In nucleotides, the CDR3 is TGTGCCAGCAGCTTAGATCGGATTAGCGGGGGCCAAGAGACCCAGTACTTC.

Of note for this clone: This sample includes further DNA sequences coding for the same CDR3. V and J are TRBV29-1 and TRBJ2-2, with TRBD2 as a possible D gene (5 bases). V was shortened by 6 bases and J by 0 bases, with 8 bases between the two germline ends. Germline V lookup: CDR1 SQVTM, CDR2 ANQGSEA. The CDR3 extends over 13 amino acids. CDR3 sequence reads: CSVEGSNTGELFF. The CDR3 nucleotides are TGCAGCGTAGAGGGATCGAACACCGGGGAGCTGTTTTTT.

This chain uses TRBV18 with TRBJ2-6; D gene unclear. The germline V and J ends were trimmed by 5 bases and 0 bases, with 5 bases remaining between them. In germline, CDR1 is KGHSH, CDR2 LQKENI. This CDR3 spans 14 amino acids. CDR3 DNA: TGTGCCAGCTCATCCCTCTCTGGGGCCAACGTCCTGACTTTC. Its translation: CASSSLSGANVLTF.

The chain is built from TRBV7-9 and TRBJ1-5; TRBD1 aligns across 9 bases. This CDR3 region has 15 residues. CDR1 and CDR2 (germline): SEHNR, FQNEAQ (reference sequence). J gave up 4 bases and V 4 bases, and 5 bases lay outside the gene matches. CDR3 sequence (DNA): TGTGCCAGCAGCTCCGGGACAGGGTCGAATCAGCCCCAGCATTTT. Its translation: CASSSGTGSNQPQHF.